This TCR beta chain was documented in a study of T cell responses to AZD1222 COVID-19 vaccine. Across the whole study: Combined were second doses at about 4 or about 12 weeks.

Study-wide findings and caveats: Regions left unmutated in variants are reportedly the target of nearly half of spike-specific TCRs. The repertoires were collected only after the peak T cell response.

Germline values: CDR1 SGHTA, CDR2 FQGNSA. The CDR3 spans 12 residues. V lost 3 bases, J lost 7 bases, and 6 bases lay in between. This clone was observed a handful of times. Its target is not known. Measured with immunoSEQ multiplex PCR; TCRdb has only the in-frame clones, and not every one. Of 100,000 to 150,000 clones listed, roughly 90% are singletons. Specimen: peripheral blood, collected on day 0 of AZD1222 vaccination. This clonotype was sampled from an adult in good health. The V call is TRBV7-2, the J call TRBJ2-2; no definite D call. The CDR3 loop is CASSFTDGELFF. For the CDR3, the DNA is TGTGCCAGCAGCTTCACGGACGGGGAGCTGTTTTTT.